A selection of T cell receptor beta chains follows, all from one sample in a study of T cells in Graves' hyperthyroidism and ophthalmopathy. One entry per CDR3 protein results from TCRdb running MiXCR on the multiplex PCR reads. The table lists approximately 600,000 distinct CDR3 sequences, approximately 15% of them singletons. Sequencing was carried out using blood. These receptor sequences come from a woman between 25 and 40 years old with Graves' hyperthyroidism that later progressed to Graves' ophthalmopathy. Each CDR3 is given with its conserved first and last residue. A D gene is named only where the DNA matches it firmly. Not every row has a clone size; where given, it reads once, few, many or a size class.

D gene: NA; CDR3 length: 15; clone size: few; J gene: TRBJ2-1; V gene: TRBV28; CDR3 DNA: TGTGCCAGCAGTTTGGATCCAGGCTCCTACAATGAGCAGTTCTTC; CDR3 protein: CASSLDPGSYNEQFF
D gene: TRBD1; CDR3 length: 17; clone size: many; J gene: TRBJ1-2; V gene: TRBV11-2; CDR3 DNA: TGTGCCAGCAGCTTAGTGGGGATGTCTGCAGGGGGGTATGGCTACACCTTC; CDR3 protein: CASSLVGMSAGGYGYTF
D gene: NA; CDR3 length: 12; clone size: many; J gene: TRBJ2-1; V gene: TRBV7-2; CDR3 DNA: TGTGCCAGCAGCTTTCTCTACAATGAGCAGTTCTTC; CDR3 protein: CASSFLYNEQFF
D gene: TRBD2; CDR3 length: 15; clone size: many; J gene: TRBJ2-1; V gene: TRBV20-1; CDR3 DNA: TGCAGTGCTAGAGAGCGGAGACTAGCAGTAAATGAGCAGTTCTTC; CDR3 protein: CSARERRLAVNEQFF
D gene: TRBD2; CDR3 length: 14; clone size: few; J gene: TRBJ2-1; V gene: TRBV6-1; CDR3 DNA: TGTGCCGGAGCCCTAGCGGGGGGGAAGAATGAGCAGTTCTTC; CDR3 protein: CAGALAGGKNEQFF
D gene: TRBD1; CDR3 length: 16; clone size: many; J gene: TRBJ1-5; V gene: TRBV6-2/TRBV6-3; CDR3 DNA: TGTGCCAGCAGTAGGGACAGGCGATATAGCAATCAGCCCCAGCATTTT; CDR3 protein: CASSRDRRYSNQPQHF
D gene: NA; CDR3 length: 14; clone size: many; J gene: TRBJ2-7; V gene: TRBV3-1; CDR3 DNA: TGTGCCAGCAGCACACAAGGATGGGGCTACGAGCAGTACTTC; CDR3 protein: CASSTQGWGYEQYF
D gene: NA; CDR3 length: 13; clone size: NA; J gene: TRBJ2-5; V gene: TRBV24-1; CDR3 DNA: TGTGCCACCAGTTCCTTGGGAGTCGAGACCCAGTACTTC; CDR3 protein: CATSSLGVETQYF
D gene: TRBD2; CDR3 length: 17; clone size: few; J gene: TRBJ2-2; V gene: TRBV11-3; CDR3 DNA: TGTGCCAGCAGCTTACAACCGGGACTAGCGATACCCGGGGAGCTGTTTTTT; CDR3 protein: CASSLQPGLAIPGELFF
D gene: TRBD2; CDR3 length: 15; clone size: NA; J gene: TRBJ2-5; V gene: TRBV25-1; CDR3 DNA: TGTGCCAGCAGTGAATTCAGACTAGCACAAGAGACCCAGTACTTC; CDR3 protein: CASSEFRLAQETQYF
D gene: TRBD1; CDR3 length: 14; clone size: many; J gene: TRBJ1-6; V gene: TRBV6-1; CDR3 DNA: TGTGCCAGCAGTGAACGACAGGGGAATTCACCCCTCCACTTT; CDR3 protein: CASSERQGNSPLHF
D gene: NA; CDR3 length: 13; clone size: few; J gene: TRBJ2-1; V gene: TRBV20-1; CDR3 DNA: TGCAGTGCTACTCCCGGGCCCTACAATGAGCAGTTCTTC; CDR3 protein: CSATPGPYNEQFF
D gene: TRBD1; CDR3 length: 15; clone size: many; J gene: TRBJ1-4; V gene: TRBV12-3/TRBV12-4; CDR3 DNA: TGTGCCAGTGGGACAGGGGGGTCAACTAATGAAAAACTGGTTTTT; CDR3 protein: CASGTGGSTNEKLVF
D gene: NA; CDR3 length: 15; clone size: NA; J gene: TRBJ1-6; V gene: TRBV12-3/TRBV12-4; CDR3 DNA: TGTGCCAGCAGTTTGATCCCCGGTGATAATTCACCCCTCCACTTT; CDR3 protein: CASSLIPGDNSPLHF
D gene: NA; CDR3 length: 13; clone size: many; J gene: TRBJ2-7; V gene: TRBV20-1; CDR3 DNA: TGCAGTGGTTTTAAGCTTTTGCGTGACGAGCAGTACTTC; CDR3 protein: CSGFKLLRDEQYF
D gene: NA; CDR3 length: 16; clone size: NA; J gene: TRBJ2-5; V gene: TRBV6-2/TRBV6-3; CDR3 DNA: TGTGCCAGCAATGCCCGACTAGTGGGAGACCAAGAGACCCAGTACTTC; CDR3 protein: CASNARLVGDQETQYF
D gene: NA; CDR3 length: 15; clone size: few; J gene: TRBJ2-7; V gene: TRBV4-1; CDR3 DNA: TGCGCCAGCAGCCAAGAGCGACTGACGTCGGACGAGCAGTACTTC; CDR3 protein: CASSQERLTSDEQYF
D gene: NA; CDR3 length: 13; clone size: many; J gene: TRBJ2-5; V gene: TRBV19; CDR3 DNA: TGTGCCAGTAGTGTGGACATCCAAGAGACCCAGTACTTC; CDR3 protein: CASSVDIQETQYF
D gene: TRBD1; CDR3 length: 18; clone size: many; J gene: TRBJ1-5; V gene: TRBV20-1; CDR3 DNA: TGCAGTGCTATATCTCCCAGGGACAGGGGGACCACCAATCAGCCCCAGCATTTT; CDR3 protein: CSAISPRDRGTTNQPQHF
D gene: NA; CDR3 length: 14; clone size: many; J gene: TRBJ2-7; V gene: TRBV28; CDR3 DNA: TGTGCCAGCAGGTTGACGGTTAATACCTACGAGCAGTACTTC; CDR3 protein: CASRLTVNTYEQYF
D gene: NA; CDR3 length: 13; clone size: many; J gene: TRBJ1-5; V gene: TRBV6-2/TRBV6-3; CDR3 DNA: TGTGCCAGCACCCAAAGGGGGGATCAGCCCCAGCATTTT; CDR3 protein: CASTQRGDQPQHF
D gene: NA; CDR3 length: 11; clone size: many; J gene: TRBJ2-7; V gene: TRBV7-3; CDR3 DNA: TGTGCCAGCAGCACACCCTACGAGCAGTACTTC; CDR3 protein: CASSTPYEQYF
D gene: NA; CDR3 length: 13; clone size: many; J gene: TRBJ2-7; V gene: TRBV7-3; CDR3 DNA: TGTGCCAGCAGCTTAAACCCCCAGTACGAGCAGTACTTC; CDR3 protein: CASSLNPQYEQYF
D gene: TRBD1; CDR3 length: 14; clone size: few; J gene: TRBJ2-7; V gene: TRBV19; CDR3 DNA: TGTGCCAGTAGTGCCGGGACAGGGATATACGAGCAGTACTTC; CDR3 protein: CASSAGTGIYEQYF
D gene: TRBD1; CDR3 length: 20; clone size: NA; J gene: TRBJ1-4; V gene: TRBV5-1; CDR3 DNA: TGCGCCAGCAGCTCAGGGGGCGCGAGGTACATATCTACAACTAATGAAAAACTGTTTTTT; CDR3 protein: CASSSGGARYISTTNEKLFF
D gene: NA; CDR3 length: 17; clone size: NA; J gene: TRBJ1-5; V gene: TRBV15; CDR3 DNA: TGTGCCACCAGCAGAGGGGGCGGGGCCGGGAGCAATCAGCCCCAGCATTTT; CDR3 protein: CATSRGGGAGSNQPQHF
D gene: TRBD2; CDR3 length: 15; clone size: few; J gene: TRBJ2-2; V gene: TRBV29-1; CDR3 DNA: TGCAGCGTAGCCCCCAACGGGAGGGCCAACGGGGAGCTGTTTTTT; CDR3 protein: CSVAPNGRANGELFF
D gene: NA; CDR3 length: 15; clone size: NA; J gene: TRBJ2-6; V gene: TRBV29-1; CDR3 DNA: TGCAGCGTTCCCTTGACAGCCTCTGGGGCCAACGTCCTGACTTTC; CDR3 protein: CSVPLTASGANVLTF
D gene: NA; CDR3 length: 15; clone size: many; J gene: TRBJ1-2; V gene: TRBV12-3/TRBV12-4; CDR3 DNA: TGTGCCAGCAGTTTAGATCCGGGAGCTAACTATGGCTACACCTTC; CDR3 protein: CASSLDPGANYGYTF
D gene: NA; CDR3 length: 19; clone size: NA; J gene: TRBJ1-1; V gene: TRBV5-1; CDR3 DNA: TGCGCCAGCAGCCCTAGTGGGGTCAGGGGTGGAAGACCGGACACTGAAGCTTTCTTT; CDR3 protein: CASSPSGVRGGRPDTEAFF
D gene: TRBD1; CDR3 length: 15; clone size: many; J gene: TRBJ2-7; V gene: TRBV19; CDR3 DNA: TGTGCCAGTAGTTTACACCGGGACAGGACCTACGAGCAGTACTTC; CDR3 protein: CASSLHRDRTYEQYF
D gene: NA; CDR3 length: 13; clone size: once; J gene: TRBJ2-2; V gene: TRBV6-4; CDR3 DNA: TGTGCCAGCAGTGAACTAGAAACCGGGGAGCTGTTTTTT; CDR3 protein: CASSELETGELFF
D gene: NA; CDR3 length: 12; clone size: NA; J gene: TRBJ2-5; V gene: TRBV20-1; CDR3 DNA: TGCAGTGCTAGAGACGGGGGAGAGACCCAGTACTTC; CDR3 protein: CSARDGGETQYF
D gene: TRBD1; CDR3 length: 14; clone size: NA; J gene: TRBJ2-4; V gene: TRBV2; CDR3 DNA: TGTGCCAGCAGCGCCCCCTCCACAGGGGACATTCAGTACTTC; CDR3 protein: CASSAPSTGDIQYF
D gene: TRBD1; CDR3 length: 18; clone size: NA; J gene: TRBJ2-5; V gene: TRBV4-3; CDR3 DNA: TGCGCCAGCAGCCTTCGACAGGGTCAGGTGGCATTGGCAGCGACCCAGTACTTC; CDR3 protein: CASSLRQGQVALAATQYF
D gene: TRBD2; CDR3 length: 17; clone size: few; J gene: TRBJ2-5; V gene: TRBV4-2; CDR3 DNA: TGTGCCAGCAGCCAAGCGGCGACTAGCGGGGTACAAGAGACCCAGTACTTC; CDR3 protein: CASSQAATSGVQETQYF
D gene: NA; CDR3 length: 13; clone size: many; J gene: TRBJ2-1; V gene: TRBV7-3; CDR3 DNA: TGTGCCAGCAGCCACCCGACCACTATGGAGCAGTTCTTC; CDR3 protein: CASSHPTTMEQFF
D gene: NA; CDR3 length: 16; clone size: few; J gene: TRBJ1-2; V gene: TRBV28; CDR3 DNA: TGTGCCAGCAGTACTACCCCCGAATCGGGTGAGGGTGGCTACACCTTC; CDR3 protein: CASSTTPESGEGGYTF
D gene: TRBD2; CDR3 length: 14; clone size: many; J gene: TRBJ2-3; V gene: TRBV20-1; CDR3 DNA: TGCAGTGCCCGTAGCGGGGTTAGCACAGATACGCAGTATTTT; CDR3 protein: CSARSGVSTDTQYF
D gene: NA; CDR3 length: 11; clone size: few; J gene: TRBJ1-1; V gene: TRBV28; CDR3 DNA: TGTGCCAGCAGCTGGGAAGTGGTTGCTTTCTTT; CDR3 protein: CASSWEVVAFF
D gene: NA; CDR3 length: 14; clone size: NA; J gene: TRBJ1-2; V gene: TRBV27; CDR3 DNA: TGTGCCAGCAGTTTATCCGGGCCGGCCTATGGCTACACCTTC; CDR3 protein: CASSLSGPAYGYTF
D gene: NA; CDR3 length: 12; clone size: few; J gene: TRBJ2-1; V gene: TRBV6-1; CDR3 DNA: TGTGCCAGCAGGGCAGGGGACAATGAGCAGTTCTTC; CDR3 protein: CASRAGDNEQFF
D gene: NA; CDR3 length: 16; clone size: many; J gene: TRBJ1-1; V gene: TRBV11-2; CDR3 DNA: TGTGCCAGCAGCTTAGAGGGTTACGGGGGGCTGGGTGAAGCTTTCTTT; CDR3 protein: CASSLEGYGGLGEAFF
D gene: NA; CDR3 length: 13; clone size: many; J gene: TRBJ1-3; V gene: TRBV12-3/TRBV12-4; CDR3 DNA: TGTGCCATTCAGACGGGCTCTGGAAACACCATATATTTT; CDR3 protein: CAIQTGSGNTIYF
D gene: NA; CDR3 length: 13; clone size: few; J gene: TRBJ2-1; V gene: TRBV29-1; CDR3 DNA: TGCAGCGCCGAGGGGGAAGAAAACAATGAGCAGTTCTTC; CDR3 protein: CSAEGEENNEQFF
D gene: TRBD1; CDR3 length: 17; clone size: many; J gene: TRBJ2-7; V gene: TRBV12-5; CDR3 DNA: TGTGCTAGTGGTTTGGGGGACAGGGGTCGGGTATCAGACGAGCAGTACTTC; CDR3 protein: CASGLGDRGRVSDEQYF
D gene: NA; CDR3 length: 16; clone size: many; J gene: TRBJ2-3; V gene: TRBV19; CDR3 DNA: TGTGCCAGTAGTCCCCTTAGCCTGGGAGAGACAGATACGCAGTATTTT; CDR3 protein: CASSPLSLGETDTQYF
D gene: TRBD1; CDR3 length: 15; clone size: many; J gene: TRBJ1-5; V gene: TRBV12-3/TRBV12-4; CDR3 DNA: TGTGCCAGCAGTTTACAGGGGGCGGTGGATCAGCCCCAGCATTTT; CDR3 protein: CASSLQGAVDQPQHF
D gene: TRBD2; CDR3 length: 14; clone size: many; J gene: TRBJ2-2; V gene: TRBV12-3/TRBV12-4; CDR3 DNA: TGTGCCAGCAGTTTTTCGGCGGGGGCCGGGGAGCTGTTTTTT; CDR3 protein: CASSFSAGAGELFF
D gene: NA; CDR3 length: 15; clone size: few; J gene: TRBJ1-5; V gene: TRBV7-2; CDR3 DNA: TGTGCCAGCAGCCGCTACACAGGAGTCAATCAGCCCCAGCATTTT; CDR3 protein: CASSRYTGVNQPQHF
D gene: NA; CDR3 length: 14; clone size: many; J gene: TRBJ1-5; V gene: TRBV12-3/TRBV12-4; CDR3 DNA: TGTGCCAGCAGCCAAGGGGGGAGTAAGCAGCCCCAGCATTTT; CDR3 protein: CASSQGGSKQPQHF
D gene: NA; CDR3 length: 12; clone size: many; J gene: TRBJ1-1; V gene: TRBV9; CDR3 DNA: TGTGCCAGCAGCGTAGAAGGTATTGAAGCTTTCTTT; CDR3 protein: CASSVEGIEAFF
D gene: NA; CDR3 length: 18; clone size: many; J gene: TRBJ2-1; V gene: TRBV7-9; CDR3 DNA: TGTGCCAGCAGCTTATATCTGGGCAGCGCTGGATCCTACAATGAGCAGTTCTTC; CDR3 protein: CASSLYLGSAGSYNEQFF
D gene: NA; CDR3 length: 13; clone size: many; J gene: TRBJ2-7; V gene: TRBV6-5; CDR3 DNA: TGTGCCAGCAGTTACTCGCCCAGGAACGAGCAGTACTTC; CDR3 protein: CASSYSPRNEQYF